Sequencing of this T cell receptor (beta chain) was carried out in a study of CD4+ T cells in melanoma. TCRdb's copy holds only in-frame clones and misses some; the assay was immunoSEQ multiplex PCR. Among 55,000 or so clones listed, roughly three quarters were seen once. The CDR3 contains 14 residues. V was trimmed by 6 bases and J by 2 bases, leaving 13 bases between them. In germline, CDR1 is SGHVS, CDR2 FNYEAQ. There are a few counts of this clone. The chain joins TRBV7-6 to TRBJ1-1; no clear D. The TCR sequence derives from a human donor with melanoma. Sequenced input: tumor tissue. The CDR3 loop is CASRPSYVNTEAFF. The CDR3 region has the DNA TGTGCCAGCAGGCCCTCCTATGTAAACACTGAAGCTTTCTTT.